The sequence of this TCR beta chain was determined in a study of OX40 agonist ivuxolimab in advanced cancers. Study-wide background: Patients were given ivuxolimab, an antibody that agonizes OX40 (CD134). Partial responses were achieved by three patients: one hepatocellular carcinoma, two cutaneous melanoma.

No patient had autoimmune disease or received systemic immunosuppression. This CDR3 comprises 14 residues. From germline, CDR1 is ENHRY and CDR2 SYGVKD. The ends were cut back, 10 bases at V and 2 bases at J, with 15 bases in the middle. Here immunoSEQ multiplex PCR was the method, and the copy in TCRdb shows in-frame clones only, minus some. Here the sample spans 65,000 to 85,000 clones, roughly 90% being singletons. The material sequenced was CD4+ or CD8+ T cells sorted from blood, taken in a trial of the OX40 agonist ivuxolimab. The chain employs TRBV10-3 and TRBJ1-5; D gene ambiguous. The clonotype originates from an adult with an advanced solid tumor such as melanoma, head and neck, liver or kidney cancer. CDR3 DNA sequence: TGTGCCACGCCCCCCTCGGGAGGCAATCAGCCCCAGCATTTT. It yields the protein CATPPSGGNQPQHF.